These 4 T cell receptor beta chains share one sample of origin, sequenced in a study of blood T cells in healthy people across ages. The authors ran a second PCR of about 7 to 11 cycles using a sample-barcoded 5' primer and a J-beta primer mix. TCRdb reprocessed the 5' RACE reads with MiXCR, giving one entry per CDR3 protein. The table shows around 1,700,000 distinct CDR3 sequences, with 25% to 30% occurring only once. The sequenced material came from blood. Every receptor here comes from a woman aged 25-40 years in good health.

This chain links TRBV18 with TRBJ1-1; D ambiguous. Trimming stripped 3 bases from V and 5 bases from J, with 13 bases between. The CDR3 loop spans 14 amino acids. Germline lookup yields CDR1 KGHSH and CDR2 LQKENI. The CDR3 nucleotides read TGTGCCAGCTCACCGAAGTCAAGTGGTACTGAAGCTTTCTTT. Translating it yields CASSPKSSGTEAFF.

The CDR3 coding sequence is TGTGCCAGCTGGATAGGACAGGCTGATCAGCCCCAGCATTTT. This translates into CASWIGQADQPQHF. The V gene is TRBV28, the J gene TRBJ1-5, with 7 bases aligning to TRBD1. The CDR3 extends over 14 amino acids. Germline V gene sequence: CDR1 MDHEN, CDR2 SYDVKM. Unmatched junction bases numbered 9, after V lost 8 bases and J lost 5 bases.

This clonotype was seen repeatedly, ten times or more. CDR3 nucleotide sequence: TGTGCCACCAGTGACACCGGGACAGGACTGTCTCATCAGCCCCAGCATTTT. It is translated as CATSDTGTGLSHQPQHF. This rearrangement joins TRBV24-1 to TRBJ1-5; 8 bases are shared with TRBD1. Trimming cost V 4 bases and J 5 bases; bases outside gene matches: 12. The germline V gene has CDR1 KGHDR and CDR2 SFDVKD. The CDR3 extends over 17 amino acids.

This clonotype appeared a few times. V gene TRBV16 combines with J gene TRBJ2-4; TRBD1 agrees at 7 bases. V shed 0 bases, J shed 0 bases, and the junction held 8 bases outside the gene matches. There are 18 residues in the CDR3. Germline V gene data show CDR1 as KGHSY and CDR2 as FQNENV. This CDR3 is CASSQSEWGQLAKNIQYF. Here the CDR3 DNA reads TGTGCCAGCAGCCAATCGGAGTGGGGACAGCTAGCCAAAAACATTCAGTACTTC.